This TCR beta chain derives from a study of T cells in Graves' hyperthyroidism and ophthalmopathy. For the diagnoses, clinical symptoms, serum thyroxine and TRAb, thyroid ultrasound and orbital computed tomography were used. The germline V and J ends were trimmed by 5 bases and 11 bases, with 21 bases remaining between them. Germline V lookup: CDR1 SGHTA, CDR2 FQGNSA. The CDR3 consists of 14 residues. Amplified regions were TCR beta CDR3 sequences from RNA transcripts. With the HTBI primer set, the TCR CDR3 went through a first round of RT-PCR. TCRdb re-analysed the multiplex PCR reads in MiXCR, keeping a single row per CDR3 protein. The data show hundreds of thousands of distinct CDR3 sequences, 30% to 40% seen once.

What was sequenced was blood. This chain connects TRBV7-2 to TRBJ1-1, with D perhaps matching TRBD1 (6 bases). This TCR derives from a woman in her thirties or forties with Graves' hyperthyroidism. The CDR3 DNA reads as TGTGCCAGCAGCATCAAGAGTACAGGGAGGGGGGCTTTCTTT. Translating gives CASSIKSTGRGAFF.